The rows below give T cell receptor beta chains drawn from one sample of a study of CD8+ T cells in alopecia areata. Produced via immunoSEQ multiplex PCR; TCRdb's table is partial and in-frame only. The table lists around 61,000 clones, about half of them singletons. This specimen consisted of CD8+ T cells sorted from blood, obtained at week 0. The receptor set was obtained from a human donor with alopecia areata. CDR3s include the opening cysteine and the closing phenylalanine or tryptophan. A D gene is named only where the DNA matches it firmly. The size of a clone is reported for some rows only, either as once, few or many, or as a class for expanded clones.

J gene | V gene | clone size | D gene | CDR3 length | CDR3 DNA | CDR3 protein
TRBJ2-1 | TRBV30 | NA | NA | 16 | TGTGCCTGGAGTCATGGGCCCTGGGACTCCTACAATGAGCAGTTCTTC | CAWSHGPWDSYNEQFF
TRBJ2-5 | TRBV28 | NA | NA | 15 | TGTGCCAGCAGTTTAGGGCAGACGAACCAAGAGACCCAGTACTTC | CASSLGQTNQETQYF
TRBJ2-3 | TRBV7-9 | few | NA | 13 | TGTGCCAGCAGATTCCCCAGCACAGATACGCAGTATTTT | CASRFPSTDTQYF
TRBJ1-5 | TRBV4-1 | NA | NA | 14 | TGCGCCAGCAGCCAATTGGGGCAAAATCAGCCCCAGCATTTT | CASSQLGQNQPQHF
TRBJ2-3 | TRBV7-9 | few | TRBD2 | 14 | TGTGCCAGCACCTCCGGGGGGTGGACAGATACGCAGTATTTT | CASTSGGWTDTQYF
TRBJ2-2 | TRBV9 | NA | TRBD1 | 16 | TGTGCCAGCAGCGCCTTCAGGGACAGGTACACCGGGGAGCTGTTTTTT | CASSAFRDRYTGELFF
TRBJ2-2 | TRBV18 | NA | NA | 13 | TGTGCCAGCTCACCATCGTACACCGGGGAGCTGTTTTTT | CASSPSYTGELFF
TRBJ2-7 | TRBV13 | NA | TRBD2 | 14 | TGTGCCAGCAAACCGGGACTAGCGGCCTACGAGCAGTACTTC | CASKPGLAAYEQYF
TRBJ2-3 | TRBV10-3 | medium-sized | TRBD2 | 15 | TGTGCCACAAGAGGGGCTAGCGGTAGCACAGATACGCAGTATTTT | CATRGASGSTDTQYF
TRBJ2-3 | TRBV2 | NA | NA | 10 | TGTGCCAGCAGAGGACAGCAGCAGTATTTT | CASRGQQQYF
TRBJ1-2 | TRBV5-1 | NA | NA | 17 | TGCGCCAGCAGCTTGGATTTGGGACATCTCGCTTACTATGGCTACACCTTC | CASSLDLGHLAYYGYTF
TRBJ2-1 | TRBV29-1 | NA | NA | 14 | TGCAGCGTTGATAAGGGTAGGTCCTACAATGAGCAGTTCTTC | CSVDKGRSYNEQFF
TRBJ2-1 | TRBV9 | NA | TRBD2 | 13 | TGTGCCAGCTCAGGAACTAGCGGTAATGAGCAGTTCTTC | CASSGTSGNEQFF
TRBJ2-1 | TRBV6-5 | NA | NA | 13 | TGTGCCAGCAGCCTCGGGAGCGGCAATGAGCAGTTCTTC | CASSLGSGNEQFF
TRBJ1-4 | TRBV6-1 | NA | NA | 14 | TGTGCCAGCCGACCCCTAGAGGGGGTCGAAAAACTGTTTTTT | CASRPLEGVEKLFF
TRBJ2-1 | TRBV7-2 | NA | TRBD1 | 14 | TGTGCCAGCAGGATACAGGGGGCTAGGAATGAGCAGTTCTTC | CASRIQGARNEQFF
TRBJ2-2 | TRBV29-1 | NA | NA | 14 | TGCAGCGTAGGGACAACCTCGAACACCGGGGAGCTGTTTTTT | CSVGTTSNTGELFF
TRBJ2-5 | TRBV7-8 | NA | NA | 15 | TGTGCCAGCAGCTTAGCGGAGGACAACCAAGAGACCCAGTACTTC | CASSLAEDNQETQYF
TRBJ2-7 | TRBV27 | NA | TRBD1 | 16 | TGTGCCAGCAGTCCGCAGGGGGCCGAAGTGTCGTACGAGCAGTACTTC | CASSPQGAEVSYEQYF
TRBJ1-1 | TRBV5-1 | few | TRBD1 | 14 | TGCGCCAGCAGCTTGGGGACAGGGTACACTGAAGCTTTCTTT | CASSLGTGYTEAFF
TRBJ2-1 | TRBV7-2 | NA | TRBD2 | 14 | TGTGCCAGCAGCTTCCCGGGACTACCGCGGGTTGCGTTCTTC | CASSFPGLPRVAFF
TRBJ2-7 | TRBV4-1 | NA | TRBD1 | 16 | TGCGCCAGCAGTCTATACGAGACAGGGAACGGGGACGAGCAGTACTTC | CASSLYETGNGDEQYF
TRBJ2-4 | TRBV29-1 | few | NA | 14 | TGCAGCGTTGTGGGAGCTCTAGCCAAAAACATTCAGTACTTC | CSVVGALAKNIQYF
TRBJ1-2 | TRBV29-1 | few | NA | 14 | TGCAGCGCCAGAACGGGACCATCGCACTATGGCTACACCTTC | CSARTGPSHYGYTF
TRBJ2-1 | TRBV4-1 | NA | NA | 11 | TGCGCCAGCAGCCAAAACAATGAGCAGTTCTTC | CASSQNNEQFF
TRBJ2-6 | TRBV4-3 | NA | NA | 17 | TGCGCCAGCAGCCAAGATTCAGGGCTAGGCGGGGCCAACGTCCTGACTTTC | CASSQDSGLGGANVLTF
TRBJ2-5 | TRBV7-9 | NA | NA | 14 | TGTGCCAGCAGCCCTAACGACAGGCGAAGGACCCAGTACTTC | CASSPNDRRRTQYF
TRBJ2-7 | TRBV27 | NA | TRBD2 | 15 | TGTGCCAGCGGGCCGAGCGGGGTAAGCTCCTACGAGCAGTACTTC | CASGPSGVSSYEQYF
TRBJ2-6 | TRBV29-1 | NA | NA | 15 | TGCAGCGTTGAAAAGACAGACTCTGGGGCCAACGTCCTGACTTTC | CSVEKTDSGANVLTF
TRBJ2-1 | TRBV27 | NA | NA | 15 | TGTGCCAGCAGTTTGTCCACTAGCTCCTACAATGAGCAGTTCTTC | CASSLSTSSYNEQFF
TRBJ2-1 | TRBV15 | few | NA | 14 | TGTGCCACCAGCCGAGAGGGCTCCTACAATGAGCAGTTCTTC | CATSREGSYNEQFF
TRBJ2-7 | TRBV30 | NA | NA | 13 | TGTGCCTGTCCCAGGCCCTTCGGGGACGAGCAGTACTTC | CACPRPFGDEQYF
TRBJ2-7 | TRBV7-9 | NA | TRBD1 | 15 | TGTGCCAGCAGCACGTCCCGGGACAGTTCCTACGAGCAGTACTTC | CASSTSRDSSYEQYF
TRBJ2-1 | TRBV2 | NA | NA | 11 | TGTGCCAGCAGTAGGACCAATGAGCAGTTCTTC | CASSRTNEQFF
TRBJ2-7 | TRBV7-9 | many | NA | 12 | TGTGCCAGCAGCTCGGGGGCCTACGAGCAGTACTTC | CASSSGAYEQYF
TRBJ1-2 | TRBV29-1 | few | NA | 15 | TGCAGCGTTGAAGATCAACAGGGTTGGCACTATGGCTACACCTTC | CSVEDQQGWHYGYTF
TRBJ1-5 | TRBV27 | NA | NA | 13 | TGTGCCAGCAGTGCCGGACCCCATCAGCCCCAGCATTTT | CASSAGPHQPQHF
TRBJ1-1 | TRBV29-1 | once | NA | 14 | TGCAGCGTTGAAGTCCCCGGGGTTGACACTGAAGCTTTCTTT | CSVEVPGVDTEAFF
TRBJ2-2 | TRBV29-1 | NA | NA | 12 | TGCAGCGTGGGGACTGTTACCGGGGAGCTGTTTTTT | CSVGTVTGELFF
TRBJ2-2 | TRBV6-1 | NA | TRBD2 | 15 | TGTGCCAGCACCTTACTAGCGGGAGGAGCCGGGGAGCTGTTTTTT | CASTLLAGGAGELFF
TRBJ2-1 | TRBV30 | NA | TRBD2 | 13 | TGTGCCTGGAGTGTGCACTCGGGGGGTGAGCAGTTCTTC | CAWSVHSGGEQFF
TRBJ2-3 | TRBV4-2 | NA | NA | 14 | TGTGCCAGCAGCCAAGATGGGGGCACAGATACGCAGTATTTT | CASSQDGGTDTQYF
TRBJ2-1 | TRBV27 | once | NA | 14 | TGTGCCAGCAGTTTAAGTGGGGAATGGAATGAGCAGTTCTTC | CASSLSGEWNEQFF
TRBJ2-1 | TRBV30 | NA | TRBD2 | 14 | TGTGCCTGGAGTGGAGCGGGAGCTCACAATGAGCAGTTCTTC | CAWSGAGAHNEQFF
TRBJ2-2 | TRBV28 | NA | TRBD2 | 16 | TGTGCCAGCAGTCCCGGGACTAGCGGATACACCGGGGAGCTGTTTTTT | CASSPGTSGYTGELFF
TRBJ1-5 | TRBV28 | once | NA | 17 | TGTGCCAGCAGCCTCCTTACAGGCCCCCGGTACGATCAGCCCCAGCATTTT | CASSLLTGPRYDQPQHF
TRBJ2-5 | TRBV5-1 | few | NA | 13 | TGCGCCAGCAGCTTCCAGAATCAAGAGACCCAGTACTTC | CASSFQNQETQYF
TRBJ2-5 | TRBV28 | NA | NA | 14 | TGTGCCAGCAGCCTGTATGGTGCAGGAGAGACCCAGTACTTC | CASSLYGAGETQYF
TRBJ2-1 | TRBV27 | few | NA | 13 | TGTGCCAGCAGTTTATCCCGCTACAATGAGCAGTTCTTC | CASSLSRYNEQFF
TRBJ2-7 | TRBV29-1 | NA | TRBD1 | 11 | TGCAGCGTAGAAACAGGGGTCGAGCAGTACTTC | CSVETGVEQYF
TRBJ2-3 | TRBV9 | NA | NA | 16 | TGTGCCAGCAGCCCCCCCTGGGAGGCCCTCACAGATACGCAGTATTTT | CASSPPWEALTDTQYF
TRBJ2-7 | TRBV29-1 | NA | NA | 13 | TGCAGCGTTGAAGGAGGGATACCCTACGAGCAGTACTTC | CSVEGGIPYEQYF
TRBJ2-7 | TRBV7-9 | many | TRBD1 | 14 | TGTGCCAGCAGCTTAACAGGGGAACACTACGAGCAGTACTTC | CASSLTGEHYEQYF
TRBJ2-7 | TRBV27 | NA | TRBD1 | 15 | TGTGCCAGCAGTTTGGGGGGACAGGGCTCCTACGAGCAGTACTTC | CASSLGGQGSYEQYF
TRBJ1-3 | TRBV15 | NA | TRBD1 | 17 | TGTGCCACCAGCAGGGACAGGGGCCTTAGCTCTGGAAACACCATATATTTT | CATSRDRGLSSGNTIYF
TRBJ1-2 | TRBV15 | once | TRBD1 | 16 | TGTGCCACCAGCAGACTAACGGGACAGGGAGACTATGGCTACACCTTC | CATSRLTGQGDYGYTF